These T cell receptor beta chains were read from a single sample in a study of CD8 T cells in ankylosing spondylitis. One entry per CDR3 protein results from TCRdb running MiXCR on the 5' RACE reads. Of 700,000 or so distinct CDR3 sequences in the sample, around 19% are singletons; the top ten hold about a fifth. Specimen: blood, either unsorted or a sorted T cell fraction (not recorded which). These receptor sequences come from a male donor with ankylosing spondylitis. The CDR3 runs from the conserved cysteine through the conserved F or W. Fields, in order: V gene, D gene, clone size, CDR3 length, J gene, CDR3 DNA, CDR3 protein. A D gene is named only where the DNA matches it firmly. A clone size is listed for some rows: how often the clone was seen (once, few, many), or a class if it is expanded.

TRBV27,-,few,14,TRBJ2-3,TGTGCCAGCAGCACTAGCCCCGTGGGCCCGAGGCAGTATTTT,CASSTSPVGPRQYF
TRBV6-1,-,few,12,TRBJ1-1,TGTGCCAGCAGTGAAGTTGGGGAGGAAGCTTTCTTT,CASSEVGEEAFF
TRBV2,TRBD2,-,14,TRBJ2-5,TGTGCCAGCCGCAGGACTAGCGAACAAGAGACCCAGTACTTC,CASRRTSEQETQYF
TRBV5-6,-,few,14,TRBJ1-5,TGTGCCAGCAGCCTCTCAAGTCAGAATCAGCCCCAGCATTTT,CASSLSSQNQPQHF
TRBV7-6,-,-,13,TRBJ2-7,TGTGCCAGCAGCTTAGCGTTTGGCAGCGAGCAGTACTTC,CASSLAFGSEQYF
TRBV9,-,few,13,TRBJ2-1,TGTGCCAGCAGCGGGGCGACCTACAATGAGCAGTTCTTC,CASSGATYNEQFF
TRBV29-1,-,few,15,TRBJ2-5,TGCAGCGTTGAAGTCCTGTTTCCCCCTGAAGAGACCCAGTACTTC,CSVEVLFPPEETQYF
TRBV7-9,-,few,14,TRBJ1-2,TGTGCCAGCAGAAAGAATGAGGGGTGGCGTGGCTACACCTTC,CASRKNEGWRGYTF
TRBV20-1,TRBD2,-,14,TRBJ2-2,TGCAGTGCAAGACTAGCGGGGGGGCCCGGGGAGCTGTTTTTT,CSARLAGGPGELFF
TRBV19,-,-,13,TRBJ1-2,TGTGCCAGTAGTGCGTCCGGGACAACTGGCTACACCTTC,CASSASGTTGYTF
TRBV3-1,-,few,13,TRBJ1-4,TGTGCCAGCAGCCAGAACCTCCCGGGGAAACTGTTTTTT,CASSQNLPGKLFF
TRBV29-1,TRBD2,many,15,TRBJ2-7,TGCAGCGTTGGAGGGACTAGCGGGACCCCCTGGGAGCAGTACTTC,CSVGGTSGTPWEQYF
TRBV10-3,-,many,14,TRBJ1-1,TGTGCCATCAGTGAGGGGCAGTGGAACACTGAAGCTTTCTTT,CAISEGQWNTEAFF
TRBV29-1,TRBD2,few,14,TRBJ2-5,TGCAGCGTTGGAGGACTAGAGGGTTTTAAGACCCAGTACTTC,CSVGGLEGFKTQYF